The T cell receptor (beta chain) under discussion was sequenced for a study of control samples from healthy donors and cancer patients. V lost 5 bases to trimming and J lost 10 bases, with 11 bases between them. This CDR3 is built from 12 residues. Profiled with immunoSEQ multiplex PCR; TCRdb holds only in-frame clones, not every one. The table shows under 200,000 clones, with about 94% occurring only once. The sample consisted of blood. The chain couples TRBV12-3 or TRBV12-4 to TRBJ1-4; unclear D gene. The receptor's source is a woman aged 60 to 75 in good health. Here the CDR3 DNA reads TGTGCCAGCAGTCCCCTATACGGAAAACTGTTTTTT. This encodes CASSPLYGKLFF.